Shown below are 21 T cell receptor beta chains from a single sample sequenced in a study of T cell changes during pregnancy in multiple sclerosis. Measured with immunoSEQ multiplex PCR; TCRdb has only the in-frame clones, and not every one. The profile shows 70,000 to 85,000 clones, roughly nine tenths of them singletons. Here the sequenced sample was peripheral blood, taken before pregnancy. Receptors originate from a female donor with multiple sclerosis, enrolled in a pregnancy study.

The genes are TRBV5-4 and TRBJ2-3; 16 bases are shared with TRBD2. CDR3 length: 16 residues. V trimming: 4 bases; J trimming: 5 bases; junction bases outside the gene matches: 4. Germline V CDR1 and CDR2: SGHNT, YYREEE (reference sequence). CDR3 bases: TGTGCCAGCAGCAGGGGACTAGCGGGAGGGGGAGATACGCAGTATTTT. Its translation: CASSRGLAGGGDTQYF.

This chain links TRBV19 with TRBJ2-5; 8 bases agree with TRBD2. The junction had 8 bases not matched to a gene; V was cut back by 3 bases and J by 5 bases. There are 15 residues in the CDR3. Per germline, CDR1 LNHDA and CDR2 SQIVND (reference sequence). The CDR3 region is CASSMISGGVETQYF. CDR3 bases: TGTGCCAGTAGTATGATAAGCGGGGGTGTGGAGACCCAGTACTTC.

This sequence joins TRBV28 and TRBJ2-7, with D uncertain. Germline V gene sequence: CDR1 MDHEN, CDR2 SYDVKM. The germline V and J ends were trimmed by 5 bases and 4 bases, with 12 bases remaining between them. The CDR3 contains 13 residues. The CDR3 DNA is TGTGCCAGCAGTCCACCTAGTTTATACGAGCAGTACTTC. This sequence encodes CASSPPSLYEQYF.

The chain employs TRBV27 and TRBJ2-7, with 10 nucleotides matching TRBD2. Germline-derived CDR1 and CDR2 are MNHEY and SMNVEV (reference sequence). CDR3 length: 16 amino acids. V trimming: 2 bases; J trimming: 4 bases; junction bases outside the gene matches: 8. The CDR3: CASSLIPSGSRYEQYF. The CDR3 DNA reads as TGTGCCAGCAGTTTAATTCCTAGCGGGAGTCGTTACGAGCAGTACTTC.

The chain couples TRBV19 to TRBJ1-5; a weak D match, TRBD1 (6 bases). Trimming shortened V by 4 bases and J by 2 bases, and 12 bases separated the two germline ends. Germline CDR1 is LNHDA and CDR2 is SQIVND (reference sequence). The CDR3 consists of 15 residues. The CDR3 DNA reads TGTGCCAGTAGTAAAAGAGGGGGAGGCAATCAGCCCCAGCATTTT. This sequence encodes CASSKRGGGNQPQHF.

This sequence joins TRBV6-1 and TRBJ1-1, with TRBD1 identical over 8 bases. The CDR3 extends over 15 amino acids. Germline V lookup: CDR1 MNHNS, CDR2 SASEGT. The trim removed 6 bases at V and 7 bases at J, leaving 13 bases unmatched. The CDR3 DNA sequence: TGTGCCAGCAGCCCTGCCCATACAGGGGGTGATGAAGCTTTCTTT. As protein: CASSPAHTGGDEAFF.

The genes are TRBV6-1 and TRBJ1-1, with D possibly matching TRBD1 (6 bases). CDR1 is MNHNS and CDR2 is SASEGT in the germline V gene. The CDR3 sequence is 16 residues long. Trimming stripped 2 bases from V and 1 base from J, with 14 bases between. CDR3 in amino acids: CASSEWGRGRNTEAFF. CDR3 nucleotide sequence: TGTGCCAGCAGTGAATGGGGGCGGGGGCGGAACACTGAAGCTTTCTTT.

The CDR3 loop reads CASSVTGAINQPQHF. The CDR3 coding sequence is TGCGCCAGCAGTGTGACAGGGGCGATCAATCAGCCCCAGCATTTT. J is TRBJ1-5 and V is TRBV10-2, with 8 bases identical to TRBD1. CDR1 is WSHSY and CDR2 is SAAADI in the germline V gene. V was pared by 4 bases and J by 3 bases, with 5 bases of the junction left unmatched. The CDR3 loop spans 15 amino acids.

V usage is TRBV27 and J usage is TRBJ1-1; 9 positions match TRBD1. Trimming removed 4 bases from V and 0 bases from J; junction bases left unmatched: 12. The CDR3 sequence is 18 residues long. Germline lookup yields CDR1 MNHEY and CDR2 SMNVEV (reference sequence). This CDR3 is CASSSLRQGVALNTEAFF. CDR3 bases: TGTGCCAGCAGTTCGCTCCGACAGGGGGTGGCCTTGAACACTGAAGCTTTCTTT.

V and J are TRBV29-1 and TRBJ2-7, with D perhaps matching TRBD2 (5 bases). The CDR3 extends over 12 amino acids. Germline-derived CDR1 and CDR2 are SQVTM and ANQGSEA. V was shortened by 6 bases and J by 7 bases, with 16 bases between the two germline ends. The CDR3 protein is CSVGEGSGEQYF. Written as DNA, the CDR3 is TGCAGCGTGGGAGAAGGGTCAGGAGAGCAGTACTTC.

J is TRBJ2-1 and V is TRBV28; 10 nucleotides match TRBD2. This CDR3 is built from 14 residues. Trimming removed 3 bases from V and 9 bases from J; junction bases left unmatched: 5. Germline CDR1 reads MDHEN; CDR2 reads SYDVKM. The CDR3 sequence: CASSFRLAGSEQFF. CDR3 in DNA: TGTGCCAGCAGTTTTCGACTAGCGGGCAGTGAGCAGTTCTTC.

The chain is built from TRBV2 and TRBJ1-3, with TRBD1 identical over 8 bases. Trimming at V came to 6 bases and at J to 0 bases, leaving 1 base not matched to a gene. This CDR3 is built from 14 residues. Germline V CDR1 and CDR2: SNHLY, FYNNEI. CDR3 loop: CASRGTGSGNTIYF. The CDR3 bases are TGTGCCAGCAGGGGGACAGGCTCTGGAAACACCATATATTTT.

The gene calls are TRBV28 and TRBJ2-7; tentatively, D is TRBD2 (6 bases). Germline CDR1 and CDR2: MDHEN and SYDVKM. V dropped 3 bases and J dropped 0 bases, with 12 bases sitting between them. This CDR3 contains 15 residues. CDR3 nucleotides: TGTGCCAGCAGTTTTCGGGGGACCACCTCCTACGAGCAGTACTTC. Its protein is CASSFRGTTSYEQYF.

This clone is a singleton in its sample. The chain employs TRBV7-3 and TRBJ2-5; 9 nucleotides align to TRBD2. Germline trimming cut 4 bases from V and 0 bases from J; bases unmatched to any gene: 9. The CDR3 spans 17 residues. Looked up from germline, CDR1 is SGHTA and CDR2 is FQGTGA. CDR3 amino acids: CASSWGPAGGYQETQYF. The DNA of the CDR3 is TGTGCCAGCAGCTGGGGGCCAGCGGGAGGCTACCAAGAGACCCAGTACTTC.

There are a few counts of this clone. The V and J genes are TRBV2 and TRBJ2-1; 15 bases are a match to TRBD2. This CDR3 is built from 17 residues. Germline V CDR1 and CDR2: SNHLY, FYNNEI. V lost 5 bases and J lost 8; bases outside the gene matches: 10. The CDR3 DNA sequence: TGTGCCAGCAGTACGTGGACTAGCGGGAGGGCCCTGCATGAGCAGTTCTTC. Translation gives CASSTWTSGRALHEQFF.

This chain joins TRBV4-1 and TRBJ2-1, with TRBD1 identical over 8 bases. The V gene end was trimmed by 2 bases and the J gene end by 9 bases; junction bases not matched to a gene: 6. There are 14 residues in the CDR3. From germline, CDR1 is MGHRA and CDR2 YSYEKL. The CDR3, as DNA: TGCGCCAGCAGCCAACGACAGGGGTTGGGTGAGCAGTTCTTC. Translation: CASSQRQGLGEQFF.

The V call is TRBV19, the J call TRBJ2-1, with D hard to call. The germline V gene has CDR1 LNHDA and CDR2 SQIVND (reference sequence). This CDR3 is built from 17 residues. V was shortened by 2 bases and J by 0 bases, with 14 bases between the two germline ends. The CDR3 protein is CASSISSDPISYNEQFF. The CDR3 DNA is TGTGCCAGTAGTATATCGAGCGACCCAATCTCCTACAATGAGCAGTTCTTC.

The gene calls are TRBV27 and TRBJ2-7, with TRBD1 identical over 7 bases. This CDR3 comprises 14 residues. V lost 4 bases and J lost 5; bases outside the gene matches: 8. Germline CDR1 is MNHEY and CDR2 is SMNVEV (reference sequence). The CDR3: CASSYTADRDEQYF. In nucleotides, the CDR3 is TGTGCCAGCAGTTATACCGCCGACAGGGACGAGCAGTACTTC.

CDR3 amino acids: CASSYSLTGGSYEQYF. CDR3 nucleotide sequence: TGTGCCAGCAGCTACTCCTTGACAGGGGGCTCCTACGAGCAGTACTTC. The chain carries TRBV5-4 and TRBJ2-7; TRBD1 matches at 9 bases. Germline trimming cut 3 bases from V and 0 bases from J; bases unmatched to any gene: 7. CDR1 and CDR2 (germline): SGHNT, YYREEE (reference sequence). There are 16 residues in the CDR3.

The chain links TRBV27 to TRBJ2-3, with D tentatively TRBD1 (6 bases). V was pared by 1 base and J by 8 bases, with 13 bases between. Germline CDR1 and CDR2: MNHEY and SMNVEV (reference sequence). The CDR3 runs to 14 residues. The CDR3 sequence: CASSLLPIQGTQYF. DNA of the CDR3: TGTGCCAGCAGTTTATTGCCCATACAGGGTACGCAGTATTTT.

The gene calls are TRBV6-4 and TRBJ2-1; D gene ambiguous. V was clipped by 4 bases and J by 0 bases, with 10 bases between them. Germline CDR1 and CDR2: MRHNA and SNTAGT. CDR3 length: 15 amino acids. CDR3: CASSAQVGSYNEQFF. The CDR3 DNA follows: TGTGCCAGCAGTGCCCAGGTGGGCTCCTACAATGAGCAGTTCTTC.